The 14 T cell receptor beta chains below come from one sample, sequenced in a study of blood T cell repertoires in COVID-19. Sequencing used immunoSEQ multiplex PCR; TCRdb keeps in-frame clones, though not all of them. This sample has about 210,000 clones, with roughly four fifths found just once. Material for sequencing was peripheral blood. Receptors originate from a woman aged 40 to 55 with acute or convalescent COVID-19.

The chain employs TRBV9 and TRBJ1-5; no reliable D call. Between the trimmed V and J ends, which lost 0 bases and 4 bases, there was a span of 11 bases. This CDR3 region has 15 residues. Germline V lookup: CDR1 SGDLS, CDR2 YYNGEE. CDR3 sequence reads: CASSVGWAGNQPQHF. The CDR3, as DNA: TGTGCCAGCAGCGTAGGGTGGGCGGGGAATCAGCCCCAGCATTTT. Filled out from reference TRBV9 and TRBJ1-5, the complete variable domain reads DSGVTQTPKHLITATGQRVTLRCSPRSGDLSVYWYQQSLDQGLQFLIQYYNGEERAKGNILERFSAQQFPDLHSELNLSSLELGDSALYFCASSVGWAGNQPQHFGDGTRLSIL.

The chain has TRBV6-5 and TRBJ2-7; TRBD1 matches 7 bases. The ends lost 6 bases at V and 6 bases at J; junction bases unmatched: 8. Germline V CDR1 and CDR2: MNHEY, SVGAGI. The CDR3 runs to 13 residues. The CDR3 DNA sequence: TGTGCCAGCAGGGATAGGGGGCTGATCGAGCAGTACTTC. It encodes CASRDRGLIEQYF.

V and J are TRBV4-1 and TRBJ2-7, with D possibly matching TRBD1 (5 bases). The CDR3 spans 14 residues. The V end lost 4 bases, the J end lost 3 bases, and 13 bases lay between the germline ends. Germline-derived CDR1 and CDR2 are MGHRA and YSYEKL. DNA of the CDR3: TGCGCCAGCAGCCCCCGGCCCAGGGACTACGAGCAGTACTTC. This gives the protein CASSPRPRDYEQYF.

The chain uses TRBV11-3 and TRBJ2-3; TRBD2 matches at 8 bases. Per germline, CDR1 SGHNT and CDR2 YENEEA. V was clipped by 5 bases and J by 0 bases; unmatched bases: 7. The length of the CDR3 is 16 residues. The CDR3 here is CASSPRSGGSTDTQYF. For the CDR3, the DNA is TGTGCCAGCAGCCCCCGAAGCGGGGGAAGCACAGATACGCAGTATTTT.

The CDR3 sequence is CASSIDFSSTDTQYF. In DNA, the CDR3 is TGTGCCAGCAGCATCGACTTCTCCAGCACAGATACGCAGTATTTT. This chain links TRBV7-6 with TRBJ2-3, with D unresolved. Germline V lookup: CDR1 SGHVS, CDR2 FNYEAQ. This CDR3 region has 15 residues. Trimming stripped 5 bases from V and 0 bases from J, with 12 bases between.

This clone was observed many times. V and J are TRBV28 and TRBJ1-2; no definite D call. CDR1 MDHEN and CDR2 SYDVKM come from the germline V gene. The CDR3 runs 11 residues. Deletions cut 4 bases from V and 4 bases from J, with 4 bases between. DNA for the CDR3: TGTGCCAGCAGTTCTCCCTATGGCTACACCTTC. Encoded protein: CASSSPYGYTF.

J is TRBJ2-7 and V is TRBV11-2; 10 bases match TRBD2. V shed 6 bases and J 2 bases; nucleotides not matched to a gene: 1. Germline V gene sequence: CDR1 SGHAT, CDR2 FQNNGV. CDR3 length equals 13 residues. CDR3 protein: CASSGTSAYEQYF. CDR3 sequence (DNA): TGTGCCAGCAGTGGGACTAGCGCCTACGAGCAGTACTTC.

The rearrangement uses TRBV27 and TRBJ2-1; 14 positions agree with TRBD2. The CDR3 loop spans 15 amino acids. Germline V gene lookup returns CDR1 MNHEY and CDR2 SMNVEV (reference sequence). Unmatched junction bases numbered 8, after V lost 8 bases and J lost 8 bases. This chain's CDR3 is CASRLAGGVPHEQFF. CDR3 nucleotide sequence: TGTGCCAGCCGACTAGCGGGAGGGGTCCCTCATGAGCAGTTCTTC.

V usage is TRBV2 and J usage is TRBJ1-4, with TRBD1 matching over 9 bases. The CDR3 totals 16 residues. V trimming: 5 bases; J trimming: 2 bases; junction bases outside the gene matches: 6. Germline lookup yields CDR1 SNHLY and CDR2 FYNNEI. CDR3 residues: CASSPGTGLTNEKLFF. Here the CDR3 DNA reads TGTGCCAGCAGTCCCGGGACAGGGCTGACTAATGAAAAACTGTTTTTT.

V usage is TRBV18 and J usage is TRBJ1-2; no reliable D call. Trimming removed 5 bases at V and 4 bases at J, with 20 bases between. CDR1 and CDR2 (germline): KGHSH, LQKENI. This CDR3 is built from 16 residues. CDR3 in amino acids: CASSTLLDSNLYGYTF. The CDR3 DNA reads TGTGCCAGCTCAACGTTACTGGACTCAAACCTCTATGGCTACACCTTC.

V is TRBV3-1 (or the pseudogene TRBV3-2) and J is TRBJ2-2, with TRBD1 matching 9 bases. The CDR3 sequence is 14 residues long. CDR1 and CDR2 (germline): LGHDT, YNNKEL (reference sequence). Unmatched junction bases numbered 4, after V lost 4 bases and J lost 7 bases. As DNA, the CDR3 is TGTGCCAGCAGCCGAGGGACAGGGCACGGGGAGCTGTTTTTT. It is translated as CASSRGTGHGELFF.

The CDR3 sequence is CASSHTRGRDYGYTF. CDR3 in DNA: TGCGCCAGCAGTCACACGAGAGGGCGGGACTATGGCTACACCTTC. The chain couples TRBV23-1 to TRBJ1-2; D ambiguous. TRBV23-1 is an ORF, with its function uncertain. CDR3 length: 15 amino acids. The ends were cut back, 3 bases at V and 3 bases at J, with 14 bases in the middle.

The chain uses TRBV19 and TRBJ1-3; D may be TRBD1 (6 bases). The CDR3 is made up of 12 amino acids. V dropped 6 bases and J dropped 7 bases, with 10 bases sitting between them. The germline V gene has CDR1 LNHDA and CDR2 SQIVND (reference sequence). The CDR3 is CASSGQWNTIYF. CDR3 sequence (DNA): TGTGCCAGTAGCGGACAGTGGAACACCATATATTTT.

The J gene is TRBJ1-5, the V gene TRBV10-3, with D unclear. Looked up from germline, CDR1 is ENHRY and CDR2 is SYGVKD. Trimming cost V 6 bases and J 0 bases, with 12 bases left between them. This CDR3 has 15 amino acids. The CDR3 DNA sequence: TGTGCCATCAGGAACGGGGATAGTAGCAATCAGCCCCAGCATTTT. It yields the protein CAIRNGDSSNQPQHF.